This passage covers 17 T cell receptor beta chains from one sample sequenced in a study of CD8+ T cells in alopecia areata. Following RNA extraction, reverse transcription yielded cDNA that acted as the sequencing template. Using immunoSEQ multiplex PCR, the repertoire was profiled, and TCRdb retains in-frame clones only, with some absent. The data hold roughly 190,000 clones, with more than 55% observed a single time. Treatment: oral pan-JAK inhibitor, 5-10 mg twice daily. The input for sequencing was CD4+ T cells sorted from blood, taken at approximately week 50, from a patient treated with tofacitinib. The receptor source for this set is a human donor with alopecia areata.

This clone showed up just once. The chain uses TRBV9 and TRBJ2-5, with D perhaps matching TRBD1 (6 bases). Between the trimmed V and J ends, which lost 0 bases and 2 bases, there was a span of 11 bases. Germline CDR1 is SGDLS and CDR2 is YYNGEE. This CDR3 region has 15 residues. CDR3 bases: TGTGCCAGCAGCGTAGCGACAGGTTTACAAGAGACCCAGTACTTC. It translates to CASSVATGLQETQYF.

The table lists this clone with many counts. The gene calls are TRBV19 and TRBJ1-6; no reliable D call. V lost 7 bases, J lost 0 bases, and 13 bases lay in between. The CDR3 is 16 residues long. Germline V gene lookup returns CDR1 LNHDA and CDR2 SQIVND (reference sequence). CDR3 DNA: TGTGCCAGTAAGGAGAGGATGAGCTCCTATAATTCACCCCTCCACTTT. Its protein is CASKERMSSYNSPLHF.

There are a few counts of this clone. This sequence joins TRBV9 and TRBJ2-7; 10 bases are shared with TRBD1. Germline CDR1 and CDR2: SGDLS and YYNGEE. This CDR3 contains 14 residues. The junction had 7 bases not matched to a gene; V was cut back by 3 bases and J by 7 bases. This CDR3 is CASSAGTGVWEQYF. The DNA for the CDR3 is TGTGCCAGCAGCGCCGGGACAGGGGTTTGGGAGCAGTACTTC.

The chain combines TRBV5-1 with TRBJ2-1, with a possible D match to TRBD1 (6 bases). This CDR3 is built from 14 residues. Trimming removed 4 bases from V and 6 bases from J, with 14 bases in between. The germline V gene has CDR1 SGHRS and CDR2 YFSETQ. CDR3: CASSLGGTGNEQFF. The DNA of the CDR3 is TGCGCCAGCAGCCTAGGGGGAACCGGCAATGAGCAGTTCTTC.

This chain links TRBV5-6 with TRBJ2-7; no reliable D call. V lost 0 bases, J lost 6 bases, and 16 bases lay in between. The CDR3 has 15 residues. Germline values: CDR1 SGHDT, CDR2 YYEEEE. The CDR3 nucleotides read TGTGCCAGCAGCTTGGCCGCCCTCTTAGGAAGCGAGCAGTACTTC. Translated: CASSLAALLGSEQYF.

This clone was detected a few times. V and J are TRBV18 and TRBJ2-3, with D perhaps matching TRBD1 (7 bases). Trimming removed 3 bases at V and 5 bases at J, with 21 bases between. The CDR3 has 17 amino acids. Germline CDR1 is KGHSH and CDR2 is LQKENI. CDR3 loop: CASSPPVGAQGGDTQYF. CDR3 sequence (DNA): TGTGCCAGCTCACCCCCGGTAGGGGCGCAGGGGGGAGATACGCAGTATTTT.

The chain's CDR3 is CAWSVTGFNQPQHF. The CDR3 DNA reads TGTGCCTGGAGTGTAACCGGATTTAATCAGCCCCAGCATTTT. The V call is TRBV30, the J call TRBJ1-5, with D unresolved. The V end was cut by 0 bases, the J end by 4 bases, with 10 bases between. CDR1 GTSNPN and CDR2 SVGIG come from the germline V gene (reference sequence). The CDR3 runs to 14 residues.

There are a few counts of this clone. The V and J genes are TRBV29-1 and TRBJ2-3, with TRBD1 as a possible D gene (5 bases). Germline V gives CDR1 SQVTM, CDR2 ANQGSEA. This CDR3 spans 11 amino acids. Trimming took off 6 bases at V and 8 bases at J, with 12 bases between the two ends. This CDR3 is CSVLQGSTQYF. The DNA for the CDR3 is TGCAGCGTCCTTCAGGGATCTACGCAGTATTTT.

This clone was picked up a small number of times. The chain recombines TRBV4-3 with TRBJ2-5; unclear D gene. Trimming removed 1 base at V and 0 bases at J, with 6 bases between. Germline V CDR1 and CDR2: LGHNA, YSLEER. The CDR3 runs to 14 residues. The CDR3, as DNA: TGCGCCAGCAGCCAAGGGGGTGACCAAGAGACCCAGTACTTC. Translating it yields CASSQGGDQETQYF.

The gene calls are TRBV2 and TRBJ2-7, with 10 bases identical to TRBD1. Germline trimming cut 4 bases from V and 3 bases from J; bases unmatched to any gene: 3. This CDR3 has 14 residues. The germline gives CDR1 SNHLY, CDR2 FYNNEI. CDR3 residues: CASSVRTGGYEQYF. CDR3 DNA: TGTGCCAGCAGTGTACGGACAGGGGGCTACGAGCAGTACTTC.

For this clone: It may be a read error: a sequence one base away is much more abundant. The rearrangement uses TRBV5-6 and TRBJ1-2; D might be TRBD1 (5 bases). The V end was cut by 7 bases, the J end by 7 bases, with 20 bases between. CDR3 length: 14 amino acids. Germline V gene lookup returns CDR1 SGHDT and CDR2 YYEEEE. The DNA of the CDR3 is TGTGCCAGCGGAGCTAGCGGGGCCGGGCGTGGCTACACCTTC. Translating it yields CASGASGAGRGYTF.

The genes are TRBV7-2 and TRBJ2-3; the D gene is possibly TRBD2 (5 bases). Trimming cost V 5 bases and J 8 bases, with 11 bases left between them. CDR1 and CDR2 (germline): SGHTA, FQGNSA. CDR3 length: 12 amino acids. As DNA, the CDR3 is TGTGCCAGCAGCCCCGGTCGGGGTACGCAGTATTTT. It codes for CASSPGRGTQYF.

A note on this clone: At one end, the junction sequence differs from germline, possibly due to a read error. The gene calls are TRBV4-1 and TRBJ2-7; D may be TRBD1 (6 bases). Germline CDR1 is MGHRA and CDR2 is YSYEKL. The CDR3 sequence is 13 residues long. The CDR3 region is CASSLGYRDPFHF. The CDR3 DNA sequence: TGCGCCAGCAGCCTTGGATACAGGGACCCCTTCCACTTC.

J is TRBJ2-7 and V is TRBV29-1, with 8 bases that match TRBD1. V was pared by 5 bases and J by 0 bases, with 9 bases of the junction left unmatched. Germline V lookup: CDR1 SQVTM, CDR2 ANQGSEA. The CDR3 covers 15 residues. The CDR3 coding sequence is TGCAGCGTTTCTGGGGGAACAGGGGGCTCCTACGAGCAGTACTTC. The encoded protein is CSVSGGTGGSYEQYF.

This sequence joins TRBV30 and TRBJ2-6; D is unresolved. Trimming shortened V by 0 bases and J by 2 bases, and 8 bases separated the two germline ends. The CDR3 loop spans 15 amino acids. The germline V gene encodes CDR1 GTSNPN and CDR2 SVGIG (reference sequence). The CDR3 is CAWSVGLTGANVLTF. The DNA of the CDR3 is TGTGCCTGGAGTGTAGGGCTCACTGGGGCCAACGTCCTGACTTTC.

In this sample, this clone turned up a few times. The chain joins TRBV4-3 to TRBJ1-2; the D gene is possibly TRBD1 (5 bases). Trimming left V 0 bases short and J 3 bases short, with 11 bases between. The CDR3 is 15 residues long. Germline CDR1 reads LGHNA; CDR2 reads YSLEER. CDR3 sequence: CASSQEWGTHYGYTF. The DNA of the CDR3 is TGCGCCAGCAGCCAAGAATGGGGGACCCACTATGGCTACACCTTC.

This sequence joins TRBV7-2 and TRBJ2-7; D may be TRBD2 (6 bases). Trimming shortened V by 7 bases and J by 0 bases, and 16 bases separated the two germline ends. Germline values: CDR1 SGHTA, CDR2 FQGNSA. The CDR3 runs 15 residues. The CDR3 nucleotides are TGTGCCAGCATCCCGGGACTTTCCAGCTCCTACGAGCAGTACTTC. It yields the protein CASIPGLSSSYEQYF.